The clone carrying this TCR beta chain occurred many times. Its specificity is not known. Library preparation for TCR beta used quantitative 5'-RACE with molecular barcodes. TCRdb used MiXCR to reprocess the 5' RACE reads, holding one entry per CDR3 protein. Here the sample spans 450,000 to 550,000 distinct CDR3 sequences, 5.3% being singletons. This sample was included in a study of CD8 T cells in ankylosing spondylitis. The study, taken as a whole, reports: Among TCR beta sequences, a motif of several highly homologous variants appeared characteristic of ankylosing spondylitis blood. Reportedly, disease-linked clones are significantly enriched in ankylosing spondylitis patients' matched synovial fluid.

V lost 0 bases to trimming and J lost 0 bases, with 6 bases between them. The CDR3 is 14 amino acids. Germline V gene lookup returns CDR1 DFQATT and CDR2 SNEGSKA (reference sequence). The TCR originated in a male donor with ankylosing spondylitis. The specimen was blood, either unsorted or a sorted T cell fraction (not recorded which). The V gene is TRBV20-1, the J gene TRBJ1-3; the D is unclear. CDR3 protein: CSARDLGSGNTIYF. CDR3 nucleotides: TGCAGTGCTAGAGATTTGGGCTCTGGAAACACCATATATTTT.